The clone carrying this T cell receptor (beta chain) was observed once. This CDR3 is 14 amino acids long. The germline CDR1 and CDR2 sequences are LNHDA and SQIVND (reference sequence). V lost 3 bases, J lost 7 bases, and 15 bases lay in between. The sample originates from a study of T cells in tuberculosis. Points from the study as a whole: T cells binding CD1B-GMM tetramer weakly possibly escaped the sort.

Sorting used thawed, overnight-rested PBMC stained with anti-CD3, a viability dye and GMM-loaded CD1B tetramer. The lipid loaded on the CD1B tetramers was C32 glucose monomycolate from Rhodococcus equi. Tetramer-sorted PBMC had been CD14 monocyte-depleted before freezing. Assay used: immunoSEQ multiplex PCR; TCRdb lists only in-frame clones, some missing. The data show about 59,000 clones, 80% to 85% seen once. The rearrangement uses TRBV19 and TRBJ1-1; the D gene is possibly TRBD1 (6 bases). This receptor was obtained from an adult woman with latent tuberculosis. The sequenced material came from CD1b-GMM tetramer-negative cells sorted from PBMCs. The CDR3 DNA reads TGTGCCAGTAGTATTCTGGGGGCGCGAGGTGAAGCTTTCTTT. Translation gives CASSILGARGEAFF.